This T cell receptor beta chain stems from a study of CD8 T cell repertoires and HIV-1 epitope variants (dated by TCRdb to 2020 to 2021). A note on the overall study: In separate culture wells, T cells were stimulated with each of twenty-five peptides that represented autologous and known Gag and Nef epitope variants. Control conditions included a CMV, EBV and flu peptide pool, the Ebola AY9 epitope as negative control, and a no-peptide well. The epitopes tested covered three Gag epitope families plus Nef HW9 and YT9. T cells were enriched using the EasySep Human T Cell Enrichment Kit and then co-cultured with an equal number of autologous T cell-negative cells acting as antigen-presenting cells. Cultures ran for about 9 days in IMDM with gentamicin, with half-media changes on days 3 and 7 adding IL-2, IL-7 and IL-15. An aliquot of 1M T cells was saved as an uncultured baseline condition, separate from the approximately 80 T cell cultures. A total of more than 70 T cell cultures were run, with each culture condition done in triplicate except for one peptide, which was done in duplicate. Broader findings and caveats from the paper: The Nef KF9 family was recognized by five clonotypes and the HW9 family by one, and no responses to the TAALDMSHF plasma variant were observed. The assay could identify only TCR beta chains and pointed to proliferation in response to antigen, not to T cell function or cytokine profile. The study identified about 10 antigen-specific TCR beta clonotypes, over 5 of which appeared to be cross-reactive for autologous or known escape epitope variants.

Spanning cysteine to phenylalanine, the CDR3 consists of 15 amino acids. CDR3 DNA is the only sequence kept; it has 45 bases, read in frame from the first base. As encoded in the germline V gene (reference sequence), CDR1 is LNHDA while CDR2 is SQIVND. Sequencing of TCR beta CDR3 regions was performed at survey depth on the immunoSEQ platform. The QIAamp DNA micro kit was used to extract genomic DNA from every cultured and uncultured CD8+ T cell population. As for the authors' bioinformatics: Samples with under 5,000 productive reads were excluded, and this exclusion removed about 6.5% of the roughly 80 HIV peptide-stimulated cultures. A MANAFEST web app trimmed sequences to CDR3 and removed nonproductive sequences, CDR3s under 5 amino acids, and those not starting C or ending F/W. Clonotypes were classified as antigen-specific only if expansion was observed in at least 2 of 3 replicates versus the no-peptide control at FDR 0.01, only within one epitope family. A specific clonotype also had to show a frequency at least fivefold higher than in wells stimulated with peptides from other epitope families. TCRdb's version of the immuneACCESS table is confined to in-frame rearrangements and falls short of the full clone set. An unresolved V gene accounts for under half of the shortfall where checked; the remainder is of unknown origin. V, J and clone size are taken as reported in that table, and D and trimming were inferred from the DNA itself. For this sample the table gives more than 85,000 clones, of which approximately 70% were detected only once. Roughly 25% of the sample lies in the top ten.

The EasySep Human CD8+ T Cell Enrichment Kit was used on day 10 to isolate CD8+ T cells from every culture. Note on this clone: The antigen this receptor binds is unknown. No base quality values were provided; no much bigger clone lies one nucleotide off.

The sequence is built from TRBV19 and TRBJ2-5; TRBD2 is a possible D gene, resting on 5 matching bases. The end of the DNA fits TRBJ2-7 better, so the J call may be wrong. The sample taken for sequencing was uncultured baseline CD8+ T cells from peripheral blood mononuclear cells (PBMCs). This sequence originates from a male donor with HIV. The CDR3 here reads CASSTPHSGSYEQYF. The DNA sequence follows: TGTGCCAGTAGTACCCCACATTCGGGGAGCTACGAGCAGTACTTC.